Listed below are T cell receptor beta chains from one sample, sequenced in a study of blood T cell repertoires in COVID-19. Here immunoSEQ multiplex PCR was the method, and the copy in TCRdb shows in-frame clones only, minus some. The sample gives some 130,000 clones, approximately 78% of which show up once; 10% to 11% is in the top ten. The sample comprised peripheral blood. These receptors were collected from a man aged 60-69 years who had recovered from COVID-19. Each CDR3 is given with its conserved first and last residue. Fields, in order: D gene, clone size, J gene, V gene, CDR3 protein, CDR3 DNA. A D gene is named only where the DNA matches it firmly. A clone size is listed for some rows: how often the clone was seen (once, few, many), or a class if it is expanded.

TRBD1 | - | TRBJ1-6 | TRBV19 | CASSPDRGLSPLHF | TGTGCCAGTAGCCCGGACAGGGGGCTTTCACCCCTCCACTTT
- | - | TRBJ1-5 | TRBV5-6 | CASSLGSGQPQHF | TGTGCCAGCAGCTTGGGGTCGGGTCAGCCCCAGCATTTT
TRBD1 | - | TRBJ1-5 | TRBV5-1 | CASSFGQGGDQPQHF | TGCGCCAGCAGCTTTGGACAGGGGGGAGATCAGCCCCAGCATTTT
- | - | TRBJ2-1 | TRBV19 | CASSGRTANSYNEQFF | TGTGCCAGTAGTGGACGGACAGCTAACTCCTACAATGAGCAGTTCTTC
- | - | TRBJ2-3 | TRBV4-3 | CASSQEVISGVLSTDTQYF | TGCGCCAGCAGCCAAGAAGTGATTAGCGGTGTTCTTAGCACAGATACGCAGTATTTT
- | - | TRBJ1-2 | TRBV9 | CASRSGAPNGYTF | TGTGCCAGCAGAAGCGGCGCACCAAATGGCTACACCTTC
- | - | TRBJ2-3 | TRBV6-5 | CASRSTRTDTQYF | TGTGCCAGCAGGAGTACCCGCACAGATACGCAGTATTTT
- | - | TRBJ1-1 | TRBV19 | CASSPTGPLVTEAFF | TGTGCCAGTAGTCCGACAGGTCCCCTTGTCACTGAAGCTTTCTTT
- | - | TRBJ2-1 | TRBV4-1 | CASSQEPRGGTEQFF | TGCGCCAGCAGCCAAGAGCCCCGCGGCGGGACCGAGCAGTTCTTC
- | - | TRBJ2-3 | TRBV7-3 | CASSFNTDTQYF | TGTGCCAGCAGCTTCAACACAGATACGCAGTATTTT
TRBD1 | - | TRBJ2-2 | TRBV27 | CASLGQGYTGELFF | TGTGCCAGCCTCGGACAGGGGTACACCGGGGAGCTGTTTTTT
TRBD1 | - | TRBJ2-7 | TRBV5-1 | CASSLGTGDLSYEQYF | TGCGCCAGCAGCTTGGGTACAGGGGATCTTTCCTACGAGCAGTACTTC
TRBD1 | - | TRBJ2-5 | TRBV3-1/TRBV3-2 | CASSQQGARSETQYF | TGTGCCAGCAGCCAGCAGGGGGCTCGTTCCGAGACCCAGTACTTC
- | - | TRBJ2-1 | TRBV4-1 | CASAAGWSGDEQFF | TGCGCCAGCGCCGCCGGTTGGTCGGGGGATGAGCAGTTCTTC
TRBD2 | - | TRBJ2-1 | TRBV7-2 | CASSGTSGSRNEQFF | TGTGCCAGCAGCGGTACTAGCGGGTCACGCAATGAGCAGTTCTTC
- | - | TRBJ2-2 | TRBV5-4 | CASSPTPTGTGELFF | TGTGCCAGCAGCCCGACCCCGACAGGCACCGGGGAGCTGTTTTTT
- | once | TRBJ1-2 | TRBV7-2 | CASRPGPAQDGYTF | TGTGCCAGCAGGCCTGGACCTGCACAGGACGGCTACACCTTC
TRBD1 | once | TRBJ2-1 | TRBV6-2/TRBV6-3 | CASSWYRGEQFF | TGTGCCAGCAGTTGGTACAGGGGTGAGCAGTTCTTC
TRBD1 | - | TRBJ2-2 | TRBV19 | CASSLQGYTGELFF | TGTGCCAGTAGCTTACAGGGGTACACCGGGGAGCTGTTTTTT
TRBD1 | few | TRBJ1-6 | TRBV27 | CASRYRGEHSPLHF | TGTGCCAGCAGGTACAGGGGAGAACATTCACCCCTCCACTTT
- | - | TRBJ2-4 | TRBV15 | CATSRGVAKNIQYF | TGTGCCACCAGCAGAGGAGTAGCCAAAAACATTCAGTACTTC
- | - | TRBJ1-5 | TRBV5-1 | CASSSGTNSNQPQHF | TGCGCCAGCAGCTCCGGGACAAATAGCAATCAGCCCCAGCATTTT
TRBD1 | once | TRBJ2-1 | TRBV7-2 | CASSYGQGGYNEQFF | TGTGCCAGCAGCTACGGACAGGGGGGATACAATGAGCAGTTCTTC
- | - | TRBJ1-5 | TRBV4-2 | CASSHTGRNQPQHF | TGTGCCAGCAGCCACACCGGGAGGAATCAGCCCCAGCATTTT
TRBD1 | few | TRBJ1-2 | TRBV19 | CASTLRDRGLDYTF | TGTGCCAGTACCCTCCGGGACAGGGGATTAGACTACACCTTC
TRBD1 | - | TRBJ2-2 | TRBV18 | CASSPQQGDTGELFF | TGTGCCAGCTCACCACAACAGGGGGATACCGGGGAGCTGTTTTTT
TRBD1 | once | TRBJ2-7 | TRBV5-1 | CASSSSHGAGGMGEQYF | TGCGCCAGCAGCTCCAGTCATGGGGCAGGGGGCATGGGCGAGCAGTACTTC
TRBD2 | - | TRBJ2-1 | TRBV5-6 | CASSLGGGAWNEQFF | TGTGCCAGCAGCTTGGGCGGGGGGGCTTGGAATGAGCAGTTCTTC
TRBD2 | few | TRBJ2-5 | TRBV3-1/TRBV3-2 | CASNPAAGGVGTQYF | TGTGCCAGCAATCCTGCGGCGGGGGGGGTAGGGACCCAGTACTTC
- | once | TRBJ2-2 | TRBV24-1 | CATTSANTGELFF | TGTGCCACCACCAGCGCGAACACCGGGGAGCTGTTTTTT
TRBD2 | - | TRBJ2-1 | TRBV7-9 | CASSSFRGRAVEQFF | TGTGCCAGCAGCTCTTTCCGCGGGAGGGCGGTTGAGCAGTTCTTC
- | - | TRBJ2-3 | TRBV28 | CASINPSQRTQYF | TGTGCCAGCATCAACCCGAGCCAGCGAACGCAGTATTTT
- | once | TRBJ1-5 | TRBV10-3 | CAIRDSFNQPQHF | TGTGCCATCAGGGACAGCTTCAATCAGCCCCAGCATTTT
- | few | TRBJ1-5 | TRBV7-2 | CASSLEQGWEQPQHF | TGTGCCAGCAGCTTAGAACAGGGCTGGGAACAGCCCCAGCATTTT
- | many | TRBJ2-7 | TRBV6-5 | CAIPRWGSHEQYF | TGTGCCATCCCCCGATGGGGCAGCCACGAGCAGTACTTC
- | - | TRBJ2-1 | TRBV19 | CASSMDSYNEQFF | TGTGCCAGTAGTATGGACAGTTACAATGAGCAGTTCTTC
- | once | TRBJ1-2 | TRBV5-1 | CASSFSTANYGYTF | TGCGCCAGCAGCTTCAGTACAGCTAACTATGGCTACACCTTC
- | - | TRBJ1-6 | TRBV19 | CASSPSHRSPLHF | TGTGCCAGTAGTCCCAGTCACAGATCACCCCTCCACTTT
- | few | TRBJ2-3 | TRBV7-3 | CASSSGTSADTQYF | TGTGCCAGCAGCTCCGGGACTTCCGCAGATACGCAGTATTTT
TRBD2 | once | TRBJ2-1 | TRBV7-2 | CAATSGRNNEQFF | TGTGCCGCGACTAGCGGGAGGAACAATGAGCAGTTCTTC
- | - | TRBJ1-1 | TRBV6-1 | CASSEAGGGNTEAFF | TGTGCCAGCAGTGAAGCGGGAGGCGGGAACACTGAAGCTTTCTTT
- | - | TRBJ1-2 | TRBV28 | CASSRLSGYTF | TGTGCCAGCAGCCGTCTCAGTGGCTACACCTTC
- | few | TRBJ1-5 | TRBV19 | CASSNPRAGGNQPQHF | TGTGCCAGTAGTAACCCGAGGGCCGGGGGAAATCAGCCCCAGCATTTT
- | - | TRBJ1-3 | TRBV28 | CASSLSPTGSGNTIYF | TGTGCCAGCAGCCTCTCCCCGACAGGCTCTGGAAACACCATATATTTT
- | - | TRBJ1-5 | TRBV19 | CASSIFVRSNQPQHF | TGTGCCAGTAGTATCTTTGTTCGGAGCAATCAGCCCCAGCATTTT
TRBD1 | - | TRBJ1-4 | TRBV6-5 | CASSYMGQPNEKLFF | TGTGCCAGCAGTTACATGGGACAGCCTAATGAAAAACTGTTTTTT
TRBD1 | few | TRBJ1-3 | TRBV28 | CASSRPGQGASSGNTIYF | TGTGCCAGCAGCCGTCCGGGACAGGGGGCTTCGAGTGGAAACACCATATATTTT
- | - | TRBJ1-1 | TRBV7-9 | CASSHQAGGNTEAFF | TGTGCCAGCAGCCATCAGGCAGGTGGGAACACTGAAGCTTTCTTT
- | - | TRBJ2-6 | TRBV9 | CASSERSGANVLTF | TGTGCCAGCAGCGAGCGTTCTGGGGCCAACGTCCTGACTTTC
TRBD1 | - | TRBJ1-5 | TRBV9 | CASSVEGGFNQPQHF | TGTGCCAGCAGCGTAGAAGGGGGCTTCAATCAGCCCCAGCATTTT